Detailed here is one T cell receptor (beta chain). Germline loops: CDR1 SGHTA, CDR2 FQGNSA. V was clipped by 4 bases and J by 1 base; unmatched bases: 3. The CDR3 is 15 residues long. The data stem from a study of T cell responses to AZD1222 COVID-19 vaccine. Method: immunoSEQ multiplex PCR; TCRdb's copy keeps in-frame clones and lacks some. This table holds about 100,000 clones, around nine tenths found once. This TCR was sampled from an adult in good health. The chain recombines TRBV7-2 with TRBJ2-7; the match to TRBD1 covers 11 bases. This specimen was peripheral blood, taken on day 0 of AZD1222 vaccination. The CDR3 is CASSSGQGVSYEQYF. For the CDR3, the DNA is TGTGCCAGCAGCTCGGGACAGGGGGTTTCCTACGAGCAGTACTTC.